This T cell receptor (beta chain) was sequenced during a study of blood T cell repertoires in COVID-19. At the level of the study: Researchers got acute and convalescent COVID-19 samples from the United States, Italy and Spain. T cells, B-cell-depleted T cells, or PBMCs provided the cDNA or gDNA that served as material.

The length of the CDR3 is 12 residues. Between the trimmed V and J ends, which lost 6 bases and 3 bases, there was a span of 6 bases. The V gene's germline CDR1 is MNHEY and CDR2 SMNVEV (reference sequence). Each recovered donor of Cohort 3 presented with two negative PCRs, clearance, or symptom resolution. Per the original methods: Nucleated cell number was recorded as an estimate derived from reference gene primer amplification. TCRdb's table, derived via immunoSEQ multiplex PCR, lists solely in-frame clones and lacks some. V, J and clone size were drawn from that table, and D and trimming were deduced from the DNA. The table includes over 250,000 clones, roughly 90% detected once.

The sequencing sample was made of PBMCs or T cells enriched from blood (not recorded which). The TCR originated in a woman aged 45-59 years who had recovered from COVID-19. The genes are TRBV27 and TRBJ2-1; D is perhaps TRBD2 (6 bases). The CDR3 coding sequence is TGTGCCAGCAGCGGGAGCTACAATGAGCAGTTCTTC. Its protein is CASSGSYNEQFF.